This T cell receptor beta chain was profiled in a study of T cell therapy after organ transplantation. Assay used: immunoSEQ multiplex PCR; TCRdb lists only in-frame clones, some missing. The sample contains over 45,000 clones, less than 95% of which appear only once. The CDR3 length is 15 residues. In germline, CDR1 is MNHNS, CDR2 SASEGT. V was trimmed by 6 bases and J by 4 bases, leaving 18 bases between them. This clone was observed once. Antigen specificity is unknown. This clonotype originated in a human patient who had received a solid organ transplant and had CMV disease. The sequenced sample was CD8+ T cells from blood, obtained before autologous CMV-specific T cell therapy. The chain has TRBV6-1 and TRBJ1-2; no reliable D call. In DNA form, the CDR3 reads TGTGCCAGCAGAGCTAACCGAGAAGGCTCCTATGGCTACACCTTC. Translated: CASRANREGSYGYTF.